Listed below are T cell receptor beta chains from one sample, sequenced in a study of shared clonotypes between healthy human individuals. The assay was immunoSEQ multiplex PCR, and TCRdb's table has in-frame clones only and misses some. Counted here are more than 2,000,000 clones, 85% to 95% occurring once; the ten biggest clones make up under 0.15%. The specimen was naive CD4+ T cells sorted from blood. All receptors derive from a man between 18 and 29 years old in good health. Both conserved end residues are part of each CDR3. Each record gives: CDR3 DNA, CDR3 protein, V gene, clone size, J gene, D gene. The D gene is left open where the match is weak. Some rows have no size entry. The others give once, few or many, or a class for an expanded clone.

CDR3 DNA: TGCGCCAGCAGCTCCTCTGCGGCAGACTTCAATGAGCAGTTCTTC; CDR3 protein: CASSSSAADFNEQFF; V gene: TRBV5-1; clone size: .; J gene: TRBJ2-1; D gene: .
CDR3 DNA: TGTGCCAGCAGTCCCAGCGGGAGACGCAATCTCTACGAGCAGTACTTC; CDR3 protein: CASSPSGRRNLYEQYF; V gene: TRBV5-6; clone size: .; J gene: TRBJ2-7; D gene: TRBD2
CDR3 DNA: TGCGCCAGCAAATTAGAGGGGTCTAATGAAAAACTGTTTTTT; CDR3 protein: CASKLEGSNEKLFF; V gene: TRBV5-1; clone size: .; J gene: TRBJ1-4; D gene: .
CDR3 DNA: TGTGCCTGCCAAAGCGGGCTAGCGGGAGTTGGCGAGCAGTACTTC; CDR3 protein: CACQSGLAGVGEQYF; V gene: TRBV30; clone size: .; J gene: TRBJ2-7; D gene: TRBD2
CDR3 DNA: TGTGCCAGCAGTTCCGGGCCTGGGGTTAATTCACCCCTCCACTTT; CDR3 protein: CASSSGPGVNSPLHF; V gene: TRBV6-5; clone size: .; J gene: TRBJ1-6; D gene: .
CDR3 DNA: TGTGCCAGCAGTGCACAGCACGGGACTAATGAAAAACTGTTTTTT; CDR3 protein: CASSAQHGTNEKLFF; V gene: TRBV6-4; clone size: .; J gene: TRBJ1-4; D gene: .
CDR3 DNA: TGCAGCGTTGAAGGAAACAATGAGCAGTTCTTC; CDR3 protein: CSVEGNNEQFF; V gene: TRBV29-1; clone size: .; J gene: TRBJ2-1; D gene: .
CDR3 DNA: TGTGCCAGCAGCCAAGATACCGGCGGGGGAGTAGATACGCAGTATTTT; CDR3 protein: CASSQDTGGGVDTQYF; V gene: TRBV4-2; clone size: .; J gene: TRBJ2-3; D gene: TRBD2
CDR3 DNA: TGTGCCAGCTCACCACCGTCAGTCGCTGAGCAGTTCTTC; CDR3 protein: CASSPPSVAEQFF; V gene: TRBV18; clone size: once; J gene: TRBJ2-1; D gene: .
CDR3 DNA: TGTGCCAGTAGCACGACAGCTACTAATGAAAAACTGTTTTTT; CDR3 protein: CASSTTATNEKLFF; V gene: TRBV19; clone size: .; J gene: TRBJ1-4; D gene: .
CDR3 DNA: TGCGCCAGCAGGCTCGGGACGGAGAATGAAAAACTGTTTTTT; CDR3 protein: CASRLGTENEKLFF; V gene: TRBV5-1; clone size: .; J gene: TRBJ1-4; D gene: .
CDR3 DNA: TGCGCCAGCAGCTTGGACAGTGGCAATCAGCCCCAGCATTTT; CDR3 protein: CASSLDSGNQPQHF; V gene: TRBV5-1; clone size: .; J gene: TRBJ1-5; D gene: .
CDR3 DNA: TGCGCCAGCAGTGCAGAGGCAAGGGGGAAACTGTTTTTT; CDR3 protein: CASSAEARGKLFF; V gene: TRBV10-2; clone size: .; J gene: TRBJ1-4; D gene: .
CDR3 DNA: TGTGCCAGTAGTATCGGAACAGGGAGCTCCTACGAGCAGTACTTC; CDR3 protein: CASSIGTGSSYEQYF; V gene: TRBV19; clone size: many; J gene: TRBJ2-7; D gene: .
CDR3 DNA: TGTGCCAGCAGAGAATTCAATTGGCTGACGGGTCTAGCTGAAGCTTTCTTT; CDR3 protein: CASREFNWLTGLAEAFF; V gene: TRBV2; clone size: .; J gene: TRBJ1-1; D gene: .
CDR3 DNA: TGCAGCGTTGAGGGGGGTCGGTCCTACAATGAGCAGTTCTTC; CDR3 protein: CSVEGGRSYNEQFF; V gene: TRBV29-1; clone size: .; J gene: TRBJ2-1; D gene: .
CDR3 DNA: TGTGCCAGCAGCCCCCTTAAGGGCACTGAAGCTTTCTTT; CDR3 protein: CASSPLKGTEAFF; V gene: TRBV7-9; clone size: few; J gene: TRBJ1-1; D gene: .
CDR3 DNA: TGTGCCAGCAGTCGAACGATTCGGGACACTGAAGCTTTCTTT; CDR3 protein: CASSRTIRDTEAFF; V gene: TRBV6-5; clone size: .; J gene: TRBJ1-1; D gene: .
CDR3 DNA: TGTGCCAGCAGACACAGCACGACTGAAGCTTTCTTT; CDR3 protein: CASRHSTTEAFF; V gene: TRBV2; clone size: .; J gene: TRBJ1-1; D gene: .
CDR3 DNA: TGTGCCAGCAGCCGCCCAGGGATGGGGACCACCGGGGAGCTGTTTTTT; CDR3 protein: CASSRPGMGTTGELFF; V gene: TRBV28; clone size: .; J gene: TRBJ2-2; D gene: .
CDR3 DNA: TGCAGCGCGAATCTAGGAGATACGCAGTATTTT; CDR3 protein: CSANLGDTQYF; V gene: TRBV29-1; clone size: .; J gene: TRBJ2-3; D gene: .
CDR3 DNA: TGCGCCAGCAGCTTGGAAGGGGTGAGTAATCAGCCCCAGCATTTT; CDR3 protein: CASSLEGVSNQPQHF; V gene: TRBV5-1; clone size: .; J gene: TRBJ1-5; D gene: .
CDR3 DNA: TGTGCCAGCAGCCGGGCTAGCGGGATAGGTGCCGGGGAGCTGTTTTTT; CDR3 protein: CASSRASGIGAGELFF; V gene: TRBV5-4; clone size: .; J gene: TRBJ2-2; D gene: TRBD2
CDR3 DNA: TGCGCCAGCAGCGACTTGGACTTATATACGCAGTATTTT; CDR3 protein: CASSDLDLYTQYF; V gene: TRBV5-1; clone size: .; J gene: TRBJ2-3; D gene: .
CDR3 DNA: TGTGCCAGCAGCACGGGACAGGGAGACCAGCCCCAGCATTTT; CDR3 protein: CASSTGQGDQPQHF; V gene: TRBV7-9; clone size: .; J gene: TRBJ1-5; D gene: TRBD1
CDR3 DNA: TGTGCCAGCAGGCCCGGTGGTAGCGGCCCATACGAGCAGTACTTC; CDR3 protein: CASRPGGSGPYEQYF; V gene: TRBV7-2; clone size: once; J gene: TRBJ2-7; D gene: .
CDR3 DNA: TGCGCCAGCAGCCAAGAGAACGGCTACGAGCAGTACTTC; CDR3 protein: CASSQENGYEQYF; V gene: TRBV4-3; clone size: .; J gene: TRBJ2-7; D gene: .
CDR3 DNA: TGTGCCAGCACGCCACGGACTTCTTCCTCCTACAATGAGCAGTTCTTC; CDR3 protein: CASTPRTSSSYNEQFF; V gene: TRBV9; clone size: .; J gene: TRBJ2-1; D gene: .
CDR3 DNA: TGTGCCAGCAGTTTATCGGGAGGGACAGGGAACGGCTACACCTTC; CDR3 protein: CASSLSGGTGNGYTF; V gene: TRBV27; clone size: .; J gene: TRBJ1-2; D gene: TRBD1
CDR3 DNA: TGTGCCAGCAGTCTCGGACTCGAGCAGTTCTTC; CDR3 protein: CASSLGLEQFF; V gene: TRBV25-1; clone size: .; J gene: TRBJ2-1; D gene: .
CDR3 DNA: TGTGCCTGGAACAGGGGGTCTTACAATGAGCAGTTCTTC; CDR3 protein: CAWNRGSYNEQFF; V gene: TRBV30; clone size: .; J gene: TRBJ2-1; D gene: TRBD1
CDR3 DNA: TGTGCCAGTAGTATAAAATCGGACAATAACTATGGCTACACCTTC; CDR3 protein: CASSIKSDNNYGYTF; V gene: TRBV19; clone size: .; J gene: TRBJ1-2; D gene: .
CDR3 DNA: TGTGCTAGTGGTTTGGGGGGAAGTAATAATTCACCCCTCCACTTT; CDR3 protein: CASGLGGSNNSPLHF; V gene: TRBV12-5; clone size: once; J gene: TRBJ1-6; D gene: .
CDR3 DNA: TGTGCCAGCAGTGGACAGGGGATCGATACGCAGTATTTT; CDR3 protein: CASSGQGIDTQYF; V gene: TRBV5-4; clone size: .; J gene: TRBJ2-3; D gene: TRBD1
CDR3 DNA: TGTGCCAGCAGTCGCTTGGGACAGGGGCCCTACGAGCAGTACTTC; CDR3 protein: CASSRLGQGPYEQYF; V gene: TRBV28; clone size: .; J gene: TRBJ2-7; D gene: TRBD1
CDR3 DNA: TGTGCCAGCACCCGGTACGCTAGCGGCCCACTAGTTACGCAGTATTTT; CDR3 protein: CASTRYASGPLVTQYF; V gene: TRBV7-2; clone size: .; J gene: TRBJ2-3; D gene: TRBD2
CDR3 DNA: TGCGCCAGCAGCTTGGAACGGCACACCGGGGAGCTGTTTTTT; CDR3 protein: CASSLERHTGELFF; V gene: TRBV5-1; clone size: .; J gene: TRBJ2-2; D gene: .
CDR3 DNA: TGTGCCAGCAGTTCGACAGGGGGCCAGCAGTACTTC; CDR3 protein: CASSSTGGQQYF; V gene: TRBV7-2; clone size: .; J gene: TRBJ2-7; D gene: TRBD1
CDR3 DNA: TGTGCCATCAGTGAGTACGCTCAGATGAACACTGAAGCTTTCTTT; CDR3 protein: CAISEYAQMNTEAFF; V gene: TRBV10-3; clone size: .; J gene: TRBJ1-1; D gene: .
CDR3 DNA: TGCGCCAGCAGCTGGGCGACTAGCGGGGGGATGGGAGAGACCCAGTACTTC; CDR3 protein: CASSWATSGGMGETQYF; V gene: TRBV5-1; clone size: .; J gene: TRBJ2-5; D gene: TRBD2